This passage covers 9 T cell receptor beta chains from one sample sequenced in a study of sequential checkpoint blockade in melanoma. Regarding treatment: randomized to nivolumab then ipilimumab (arm A) or the reverse (arm B). This table comes from immunoSEQ multiplex PCR, and its TCRdb copy is limited to in-frame clones, with some not included. The sample has some 5,100 clones, roughly 80% seen once; the top ten hold roughly half. Sequencing was performed on CD8+ T cells sorted from blood (inferred from file names), taken from a patient given nivolumab and ipilimumab in sequence. Every receptor here comes from a human patient with melanoma. Some clones in this sample may be carry-over from other donors' samples.

The chain carries TRBV15 and TRBJ1-2; 7 nucleotides agree with TRBD1. Germline-derived CDR1 and CDR2 are LNHNV and YYDKDF (reference sequence). With 3 bases clipped from V and 5 bases from J, the junction kept 6 bases outside the gene matches. The CDR3 is 14 amino acids. This CDR3 is CATSSSGGGYGYTF. The CDR3 DNA sequence: TGTGCCACCAGCAGTTCAGGGGGTGGGTATGGCTACACCTTC.

CDR3 bases: TGTGCCAGTAGTATGGGCAGGAGGACTGAAGCTTTCTTT. This encodes CASSMGRRTEAFF. The chain is built from TRBV19 and TRBJ1-1; D not certain. This CDR3 contains 13 residues. The germline V and J ends were trimmed by 3 bases and 5 bases, with 10 bases remaining between them. Looked up from germline, CDR1 is LNHDA and CDR2 is SQIVND (reference sequence).

This clone was observed once. The V and J genes are TRBV5-6 and TRBJ2-7; 12 nucleotides match TRBD2. The CDR3 has 18 residues. The ends lost 1 base at V and 0 bases at J; junction bases unmatched: 8. From germline, CDR1 is SGHDT and CDR2 YYEEEE. As DNA, the CDR3 is TGTGCCAGCAGCTTGTATCTAGCGGGGGGGGTAAGCTCCTACGAGCAGTACTTC. Its protein product is CASSLYLAGGVSSYEQYF.

V and J are TRBV7-3 and TRBJ2-7; a weak D match, TRBD2 (5 bases). The CDR3 is made up of 14 amino acids. V was clipped by 5 bases and J by 5 bases, with 16 bases between them. Germline values: CDR1 SGHTA, CDR2 FQGTGA. CDR3 protein: CASSQEAYENEQYF. The CDR3 DNA reads TGTGCCAGCAGCCAGGAGGCATATGAGAACGAGCAGTACTTC.

V is TRBV9 and J is TRBJ2-1; 7 bases map to TRBD2. The CDR3 is 15 amino acids. Looked up from germline, CDR1 is SGDLS and CDR2 is YYNGEE. Trimming cost V 0 bases and J 2 bases; bases outside gene matches: 2. CDR3: CASSVAGTTYNEQFF. The CDR3 DNA reads as TGTGCCAGCAGCGTAGCCGGGACTACCTACAATGAGCAGTTCTTC.

This chain uses TRBV18 with TRBJ1-2; no clear D. The CDR3 is made up of 13 amino acids. CDR1 is KGHSH, CDR2 LQKENI, per germline. Trimming removed 0 bases at V and 2 bases at J, with 4 bases between. The chain's CDR3 is CASSPPGNYGYTF. In DNA form, the CDR3 reads TGTGCCAGCTCACCACCCGGGAACTATGGCTACACCTTC.

This CDR3 is CASSGGGINTEAFF. In DNA, the CDR3 is TGTGCCAGCAGTGGGGGGGGCATAAACACTGAAGCTTTCTTT. The chain employs TRBV6-6 and TRBJ1-1; D might be TRBD1 (6 bases). Trimming took off 5 bases at V and 2 bases at J, with 12 bases between the two ends. Per the germline V gene, CDR1 is MNHNY and CDR2 is SVGAGI (reference sequence). This CDR3 is built from 14 residues.

The chain is built from TRBV5-1 and TRBJ1-1; tentatively, D is TRBD1 (6 bases). The CDR3 length is 15 residues. Per the germline V gene, CDR1 is SGHRS and CDR2 is YFSETQ. V was cut by 0 bases and J by 7 bases, with 16 bases left in between. CDR3 sequence: CASSLDASGGREAFF. DNA of the CDR3: TGCGCCAGCAGCTTGGACGCCTCGGGGGGCCGTGAAGCTTTCTTT.

The chain employs TRBV7-6 and TRBJ2-5; D not resolved. This CDR3 is 13 amino acids long. Germline CDR1 is SGHVS and CDR2 is FNYEAQ. V was trimmed by 0 bases and J by 5 bases, leaving 7 bases between them. The CDR3 spells CASSLARPETQYF. CDR3 nucleotide sequence: TGTGCCAGCAGCTTAGCGCGCCCCGAGACCCAGTACTTC.